This TCR beta chain was captured by sequencing in a study of cytotoxic CD8 clonotypes in ibrutinib-treated CLL. For the study at large: Mean values per sample were 255,043 productive templates and 93,000 or so productive rearrangements.

TCRdb's copy holds only in-frame clones and misses some; the assay was immunoSEQ multiplex PCR. Of over 140,000 clones listed, more than 70% are singletons. Germline lookup yields CDR1 SGHRS and CDR2 YFSETQ. The CDR3 runs 14 residues. V dropped 0 bases and J dropped 4 bases, with 11 bases sitting between them. Sequenced material: PBMCs, taken after 36 months of ibrutinib treatment. The rearrangement uses TRBV5-1 and TRBJ2-7, with D perhaps given as TRBD1 or TRBD2 (6 bases each). This TCR was sampled from a human donor with chronic lymphocytic leukemia. CDR3 sequence (DNA): TGCGCCAGCAGCTTGGTGGGGGGCGAGTACGAGCAGTACTTC. It encodes CASSLVGGEYEQYF.